These 25 T cell receptor beta chains were sequenced from one sample in a study of T-cell reconstitution after alpha-beta-depleted transplantation in children. Preparing the TCRbeta library involved the use of unique molecular identifiers. From the PCR reads, TCRdb called clonotypes with MiXCR, one entry per CDR3 protein. The sample has some 830,000 distinct CDR3 sequences; approximately 15% are singletons. Sequenced material: PBMCs, mostly from graft donor cells, taken 360 days after TCRalphabeta/CD19-depleted stem cell transplant. These receptors were obtained from a male patient aged 10-17 years who had a stem cell transplant for acute lymphoblastic leukemia, so the T cells may come from the graft donor.

The V gene is TRBV7-3, the J gene TRBJ2-7; D gene ambiguous. Germline V gene data show CDR1 as SGHTA and CDR2 as FQGTGA. The CDR3 is 16 residues long. V was pared by 2 bases and J by 2 bases, with 16 bases between. The CDR3 DNA sequence: TGTGCCAGCAGCTTACGGGCCCCCAGTGTTGCCTACGAGCAGTACTTC. It encodes CASSLRAPSVAYEQYF.

This chain uses TRBV5-1 with TRBJ2-7, with D possibly being TRBD1 (5 bases). Trimming shortened V by 0 bases and J by 3 bases, and 16 bases separated the two germline ends. Per germline, CDR1 SGHRS and CDR2 YFSETQ. The CDR3 extends over 16 amino acids. CDR3 sequence: CASSLVGRVGFYEQYF. The CDR3 DNA reads TGCGCCAGCAGCTTGGTGGGCAGGGTAGGGTTCTACGAGCAGTACTTC.

The chain joins TRBV4-1 to TRBJ1-2, with D possibly matching TRBD1 (5 bases). From germline, CDR1 is MGHRA and CDR2 YSYEKL. There are 15 residues in the CDR3. The ends were cut back, 4 bases at V and 5 bases at J, with 17 bases in the middle. CDR3 amino acids: CASSRTGTDIYGYTF. In DNA, the CDR3 is TGCGCCAGCAGCCGGACCGGGACGGATATATATGGCTACACCTTC.

In this sample, this clonotype turned up many times. This chain uses TRBV16 with TRBJ1-5, with no clear D. The CDR3 extends over 15 amino acids. The germline CDR1 and CDR2 sequences are KGHSY and FQNENV. With 2 bases removed from V and 0 bases from J, the gap between germline ends came to 8 bases. Here the CDR3 DNA reads TGTGCCAGCAGCCAAAGGGCGCTTAGCAATCAGCCCCAGCATTTT. It encodes CASSQRALSNQPQHF.

This clonotype was found many times. The V call is TRBV20-1, the J call TRBJ2-7; D is ambiguous. Per the germline V gene, CDR1 is DFQATT and CDR2 is SNEGSKA (reference sequence). The CDR3 spans 16 residues. V lost 2 bases and J 0 bases, leaving 17 bases between the germline ends. The CDR3 loop is CSARPLLTRSSYEQYF. The CDR3 region has the DNA TGCAGTGCTAGACCCCTTCTGACCCGAAGCTCCTACGAGCAGTACTTC.

This clonotype was seen more than once but under ten times. The chain links TRBV5-1 to TRBJ1-1; D unresolved. Germline V gene sequence: CDR1 SGHRS, CDR2 YFSETQ. This CDR3 contains 13 residues. Trimming removed 3 bases from V and 3 bases from J, with 9 bases in between. This CDR3 reads CASSSLGDTEAFF. The CDR3 DNA reads as TGCGCCAGCAGCTCCCTTGGGGACACTGAAGCTTTCTTT.

The sample holds a few counts of this clonotype. The rearrangement links TRBV29-1 to TRBJ2-7; D gene uncertain. From germline, CDR1 is SQVTM and CDR2 ANQGSEA. This CDR3 has 15 amino acids. V was shortened by 4 bases and J by 2 bases, with 18 bases between the two germline ends. In DNA form, the CDR3 reads TGCAGCGTTGCCGGTTCAGGTACAGAGGCCTACGAGCAGTACTTC. The encoded protein is CSVAGSGTEAYEQYF.

There are a few counts of this clonotype. The J gene is TRBJ2-1, the V gene TRBV11-1, with TRBD2 matching 12 bases. The ends lost 2 bases at V and 0 bases at J; junction bases unmatched: 8. The CDR3 loop spans 19 amino acids. The germline CDR1 and CDR2 sequences are SGHAT and FQDESV (reference sequence). The CDR3 nucleotides are TGTGCCAGCAGCTTAAGGGCTAGCGGGAGGGCAACCTCCTACAATGAGCAGTTCTTC. It is translated as CASSLRASGRATSYNEQFF. Variable domain in full (rest from reference TRBV11-1 and TRBJ2-1): EAEVAQSPRYKITEKSQAVAFWCDPISGHATLYWYRQILGQGPELLVQFQDESVVDDSQLPKDRFSAERLKGVDSTLKIQPAELGDSAMYLCASSLRASGRATSYNEQFFGPGTRLTVL.

J is TRBJ2-1 and V is TRBV5-1; 9 nucleotides match TRBD1. V was clipped by 0 bases and J by 6 bases; unmatched bases: 4. Germline CDR1 reads SGHRS; CDR2 reads YFSETQ. The CDR3 covers 15 residues. CDR3 bases: TGCGCCAGCAGCTTGGGGGGACAGGGTGCCAATGAGCAGTTCTTC. It translates to CASSLGGQGANEQFF.

This clonotype was counted only a few times. CDR3 in DNA: TGTGCCAGCAGCCAGGCCGAAACTAACAATGAGCAGTTCTTC. Translated: CASSQAETNNEQFF. The rearrangement links TRBV11-3 to TRBJ2-1, with unresolved D. The CDR3 is 14 residues long. Germline-derived CDR1 and CDR2 are SGHNT and YENEEA. V lost 5 bases, J lost 5 bases, and 13 bases lay in between.

This clonotype was recorded a few times. The chain couples TRBV3-1 to TRBJ2-2; TRBD1 might be the D (5 bases). With 1 base removed from V and 1 base from J, the gap between germline ends came to 13 bases. The CDR3 runs to 17 residues. Germline CDR1 is LGHDT and CDR2 is YNNKEL (reference sequence). CDR3 coding DNA: TGTGCCAGCAGCCAAGGTTTAGGGGAAGTGAACACCGGGGAGCTGTTTTTT. It is translated as CASSQGLGEVNTGELFF. Based on the CDR3 plus reference TRBV3-1 and TRBJ2-2, the full variable domain is DTAVSQTPKYLVTQMGNDKSIKCEQNLGHDTMYWYKQDSKKFLKIMFSYNNKELIINETVPNRFSPKSPDKAHLNLHINSLELGDSAVYFCASSQGLGEVNTGELFFGEGSRLTVL.

This clonotype has at least ten counts. The V gene is TRBV5-1, the J gene TRBJ1-1; D possibly corresponds to TRBD1 (6 bases). Germline CDR1 SGHRS, CDR2 YFSETQ. There are 13 residues in the CDR3. The V gene lost 4 bases and the J gene lost 4 bases, with 11 bases spanning the gap. CDR3 nucleotides: TGCGCCAGCAGCAGGGGGTTTAGCACTGAAGCTTTCTTT. The encoded protein is CASSRGFSTEAFF.

This clonotype was recorded once. This chain links TRBV19 with TRBJ2-1; 10 nucleotides agree with TRBD2. With V trimmed by 5 bases and J by 4 bases, 8 bases remained unmatched. This CDR3 is 16 amino acids long. Per germline, CDR1 LNHDA and CDR2 SQIVND (reference sequence). The chain's CDR3 is CASSPARTSGYNEQFF. CDR3 DNA: TGTGCCAGTAGTCCCGCTCGGACTAGCGGATACAATGAGCAGTTCTTC.

J is TRBJ2-7 and V is TRBV6-4; the D call may be TRBD1 or TRBD2 (5 bases each). Germline CDR1 reads MRHNA; CDR2 reads SNTAGT. The CDR3 contains 21 residues. Trimming took 2 bases from V and 3 from J, leaving 32 bases between them. The CDR3 DNA sequence: TGTGCCAGCAGTGACGAAGAGAGGAGGTGGTATGCCGACAGACTTTACTACGAGCAGTACTTC. Its protein is CASSDEERRWYADRLYYEQYF.

This CDR3 is CASSDNRRGNTEAFF. CDR3 DNA: TGTGCCAGCAGTGACAACCGCAGGGGGAACACTGAAGCTTTCTTT. J is TRBJ1-1 and V is TRBV6-4, with TRBD1 as a possible D gene (6 bases). The germline V and J ends were trimmed by 2 bases and 1 base, with 11 bases remaining between them. CDR3 length: 15 amino acids. Germline-derived CDR1 and CDR2 are MRHNA and SNTAGT.

The chain has TRBV6-5 and TRBJ2-2, with TRBD2 matching 9 bases. This CDR3 contains 16 residues. V was pared by 7 bases and J by 1 base, with 7 bases of the junction left unmatched. Germline assignment: CDR1 MNHEY and CDR2 SVGAGI. CDR3 residues: CASTEMTSGNTGELFF. The CDR3 bases are TGTGCCAGCACCGAAATGACTAGCGGGAACACCGGGGAGCTGTTTTTT.

The rearrangement joins TRBV9 to TRBJ1-6; no firm D call. Germline V gene lookup returns CDR1 SGDLS and CDR2 YYNGEE. V dropped 2 bases and J dropped 5 bases, with 2 bases sitting between them. The CDR3 is 12 residues long. The CDR3 coding sequence is TGTGCCAGCAGCGTTAATAATTCACCCCTCCACTTT. Translation gives CASSVNNSPLHF.

The CDR3 spells CASSLTPTGNTEAFF. DNA of the CDR3: TGTGCCAGCAGTTTAACTCCGACAGGAAACACTGAAGCTTTCTTT. This chain connects TRBV12-3 or TRBV12-4 to TRBJ1-1, with D possibly being TRBD1 (6 bases). V was trimmed by 2 bases and J by 2 bases, leaving 12 bases between them. There are 15 residues in the CDR3.

The rearrangement uses TRBV19 and TRBJ2-7, with 9 bases aligning to TRBD1. After removal of 5 bases from V and 1 base from J, the junction contained 6 bases not matched to a gene. The CDR3 has 15 amino acids. Germline loops: CDR1 LNHDA, CDR2 SQIVND (reference sequence). The CDR3, as DNA: TGTGCCAGTAGTCCTTGGACAGGGGCTTCCTACGAGCAGTACTTC. Its translation: CASSPWTGASYEQYF.

V usage is TRBV29-1 and J usage is TRBJ1-1; tentatively, D is TRBD1 (6 bases). CDR1 and CDR2 (germline): SQVTM, ANQGSEA. This CDR3 comprises 14 residues. Trimming left V 3 bases short and J 4 bases short, with 15 bases between. The CDR3 loop reads CSVDGAGAGTEAFF. CDR3 nucleotide sequence: TGCAGCGTTGACGGGGCAGGGGCAGGCACTGAAGCTTTCTTT.

A few counts support this clonotype. The V call is TRBV2, the J call TRBJ2-1; a weak D match, TRBD2 (6 bases). This CDR3 comprises 15 residues. Per germline, CDR1 SNHLY and CDR2 FYNNEI. V lost 5 bases and J 8 bases, leaving 19 bases between the germline ends. Here the CDR3 reads CASSYTGSTGDEQFF. The CDR3 DNA reads TGTGCCAGCAGTTATACCGGGAGCACGGGGGATGAGCAGTTCTTC.

Worth noting for this clonotype: The junction shows a germline mismatch at one end, possibly a read error. The V call is TRBV10-3, the J call TRBJ2-7; 10 positions agree with TRBD2. Germline CDR1 is ENHRY and CDR2 is SYGVKD. There are 14 residues in the CDR3. The DNA of the CDR3 is TGTGCCACCAGTAGCGGGAGGACGAACTACGAGCAGTACTTC. It codes for CATSSGRTNYEQYF.

Only a few counts were recorded for this clonotype. The V gene is TRBV4-1, the J gene TRBJ2-1, with D unclear. V gave up 0 bases and J gave up 8 bases, with 8 bases separating them. CDR1 is MGHRA, CDR2 YSYEKL, per germline. This CDR3 is 13 amino acids long. The CDR3 region is CASSQDLWYEQFF. The CDR3 DNA follows: TGCGCCAGCAGCCAAGATTTGTGGTATGAGCAGTTCTTC.

The chain recombines TRBV11-2 with TRBJ1-1; TRBD1 might be the D (5 bases). CDR1 and CDR2 from the germline V gene are SGHAT and FQNNGV. V lost 5 bases to trimming and J lost 5 bases, with 15 bases between them. CDR3 length: 14 residues. The CDR3 sequence: CASSGEAGWTEAFF. The DNA for the CDR3 is TGTGCCAGCAGCGGCGAAGCAGGGTGGACTGAAGCTTTCTTT.

This clonotype was picked up many times. The chain is built from TRBV29-1 and TRBJ2-7; TRBD2 matches at 8 bases. The CDR3 runs 15 residues. CDR1 is SQVTM and CDR2 is ANQGSEA in the germline V gene. The V gene end was trimmed by 6 bases and the J gene end by 0 bases; junction bases not matched to a gene: 10. Here the CDR3 reads CSVHGRAGSSYEQYF. The DNA for the CDR3 is TGCAGCGTCCACGGGAGGGCAGGGAGCTCCTACGAGCAGTACTTC.